These T cell receptor beta chains were read from a single sample in a study of T cells in Graves' hyperthyroidism and ophthalmopathy. Using its own MiXCR run on the multiplex PCR reads, TCRdb lists one record per CDR3 protein. This table has some 490,000 distinct CDR3 sequences, more than 15% appearing once. The source material was blood. These receptors were collected from a woman in her twenties or thirties with Graves' ophthalmopathy. CDR3s include the opening cysteine and the closing phenylalanine or tryptophan. Fields, in order: CDR3 protein, CDR3 DNA, V gene, D gene, clone size, J gene. D genes are given only for firm matches. Where a row states a size, it is once, few, many or the class of an expanded clone; other rows omit it.

cdr3_aa: CASSPGTSGLQETQYF; cdr3_nt: TGTGCCAGCTCGCCCGGGACTAGCGGATTACAAGAGACCCAGTACTTC; v_call: TRBV18; d_call: TRBD2; clone_size: many; j_call: TRBJ2-5
cdr3_aa: CASSRLGEQYF; cdr3_nt: TGTGCCAGTAGCAGACTGGGGGAGCAGTACTTC; v_call: TRBV19; d_call: .; clone_size: many; j_call: TRBJ2-7
cdr3_aa: CSAGTSGTTDTQYF; cdr3_nt: TGCAGTGCGGGGACTAGCGGGACCACAGATACGCAGTATTTT; v_call: TRBV20-1; d_call: TRBD2; clone_size: .; j_call: TRBJ2-3
cdr3_aa: CASRSGGEDTQYF; cdr3_nt: TGCGCCAGCAGGTCTGGGGGAGAAGATACGCAGTATTTT; v_call: TRBV5-1; d_call: .; clone_size: many; j_call: TRBJ2-3
cdr3_aa: CASSYRGPSEQFF; cdr3_nt: TGCGCCAGCAGCTACAGGGGACCTTCTGAGCAGTTCTTC; v_call: TRBV4-1; d_call: TRBD1; clone_size: few; j_call: TRBJ2-1
cdr3_aa: CSARNGGKYEQYF; cdr3_nt: TGCAGTGCTAGAAATGGGGGGAAATACGAGCAGTACTTC; v_call: TRBV20-1; d_call: .; clone_size: few; j_call: TRBJ2-7
cdr3_aa: CSESGRRTEAFF; cdr3_nt: TGCAGTGAATCGGGGCGGAGGACTGAAGCTTTCTTT; v_call: TRBV20-1; d_call: .; clone_size: many; j_call: TRBJ1-1
cdr3_aa: CASSGGRTSYGEQFF; cdr3_nt: TGTGCCAGTAGTGGGGGTCGTACTAGCTATGGTGAGCAGTTCTTC; v_call: TRBV19; d_call: .; clone_size: .; j_call: TRBJ2-1
cdr3_aa: CASSLISTGARMNTEAFF; cdr3_nt: TGTGCCAGCAGCTTAATCAGTACAGGGGCCCGCATGAACACTGAAGCTTTCTTT; v_call: TRBV7-8; d_call: TRBD1; clone_size: .; j_call: TRBJ1-1
cdr3_aa: CSVGRLDEAFF; cdr3_nt: TGCAGCGTGGGACGGTTGGATGAAGCTTTCTTT; v_call: TRBV29-1; d_call: .; clone_size: few; j_call: TRBJ1-1
cdr3_aa: CASSQVWASGSLSEQFF; cdr3_nt: TGCGCCAGCAGCCAAGTTTGGGCTAGCGGGAGTTTGAGTGAGCAGTTCTTC; v_call: TRBV4-1; d_call: TRBD2; clone_size: .; j_call: TRBJ2-1
cdr3_aa: CASSMWQGHVGNQPQHF; cdr3_nt: TGTGCCAGTAGTATGTGGCAGGGGCATGTTGGCAATCAGCCCCAGCATTTT; v_call: TRBV19; d_call: .; clone_size: few; j_call: TRBJ1-5
cdr3_aa: CASSIGRGYEQYF; cdr3_nt: TGTGCCAGTAGTATCGGACGCGGCTACGAGCAGTACTTC; v_call: TRBV19; d_call: .; clone_size: .; j_call: TRBJ2-7
cdr3_aa: CASSISPRNEQFF; cdr3_nt: TGTGCCAGTAGTATCTCCCCACGGAATGAGCAGTTCTTC; v_call: TRBV19; d_call: .; clone_size: few; j_call: TRBJ2-1
cdr3_aa: CASSLIGGRGNIQYF; cdr3_nt: TGTGCCAGCAGTTTAATCGGGGGGCGTGGAAACATTCAGTACTTC; v_call: TRBV28; d_call: .; clone_size: few; j_call: TRBJ2-4
cdr3_aa: CSVGQDSSGTLYEQYF; cdr3_nt: TGCAGCGTTGGACAGGATTCTAGCGGGACTTTATACGAGCAGTACTTC; v_call: TRBV29-1; d_call: TRBD2; clone_size: .; j_call: TRBJ2-7
cdr3_aa: CASSFTDRGVYYGYTF; cdr3_nt: TGTGCCAGCAGCTTCACCGACAGGGGTGTTTACTATGGCTACACCTTC; v_call: TRBV7-9; d_call: TRBD1; clone_size: many; j_call: TRBJ1-2
cdr3_aa: CSVGWDSYQPQHF; cdr3_nt: TGCAGCGTGGGGTGGGACAGCTATCAGCCCCAGCATTTT; v_call: TRBV29-1; d_call: TRBD1; clone_size: .; j_call: TRBJ1-5
cdr3_aa: CASSLLGTSGFTSNEQFF; cdr3_nt: TGTGCCAGCAGCCTACTTGGGACTAGCGGGTTCACTTCCAATGAGCAGTTCTTC; v_call: TRBV5-8; d_call: TRBD2; clone_size: many; j_call: TRBJ2-1
cdr3_aa: CASSAYSYGYTF; cdr3_nt: TGTGCCAGCAGTGCATACAGCTATGGCTACACCTTC; v_call: TRBV6-1; d_call: .; clone_size: many; j_call: TRBJ1-2
cdr3_aa: CASRPAGTGEGTQYF; cdr3_nt: TGTGCCAGCAGGCCCGCCGGGACAGGGGAAGGGACCCAGTACTTC; v_call: TRBV12-3/TRBV12-4; d_call: TRBD1; clone_size: many; j_call: TRBJ2-5
cdr3_aa: CASSQDPGAGANVLTF; cdr3_nt: TGCGCCAGCAGCCAAGATCCCGGTGCTGGGGCCAACGTCCTGACTTTC; v_call: TRBV4-3; d_call: .; clone_size: .; j_call: TRBJ2-6
cdr3_aa: CASRQRSNYGYTF; cdr3_nt: TGTGCCAGCCGACAGAGATCTAACTATGGCTACACCTTC; v_call: TRBV2; d_call: .; clone_size: few; j_call: TRBJ1-2
cdr3_aa: CASSPGTGDEQYF; cdr3_nt: TGTGCCAGCAGTCCAGGGACAGGGGACGAGCAGTACTTC; v_call: TRBV27; d_call: TRBD1; clone_size: many; j_call: TRBJ2-7
cdr3_aa: CASSQRAVLYEQYF; cdr3_nt: TGTGCCAGCAGCCAACGGGCAGTACTCTACGAGCAGTACTTC; v_call: TRBV14; d_call: .; clone_size: many; j_call: TRBJ2-7
cdr3_aa: CASSVWGDEQFF; cdr3_nt: TGTGCCAGCAGCGTTTGGGGCGATGAGCAGTTCTTC; v_call: TRBV9; d_call: .; clone_size: .; j_call: TRBJ2-1
cdr3_aa: CASSTDANTGELFF; cdr3_nt: TGTGCCAGTAGTACGGACGCGAACACCGGGGAGCTGTTTTTT; v_call: TRBV19; d_call: .; clone_size: few; j_call: TRBJ2-2
cdr3_aa: CSARDFLAGDRFTGELFF; cdr3_nt: TGCAGTGCTAGAGATTTTCTAGCGGGAGATCGGTTCACCGGGGAGCTGTTTTTT; v_call: TRBV20-1; d_call: TRBD2; clone_size: .; j_call: TRBJ2-2
cdr3_aa: CASRGQPNQPQHF; cdr3_nt: TGTGCCAGCAGGGGACAGCCTAATCAGCCCCAGCATTTT; v_call: TRBV6-2/TRBV6-3; d_call: TRBD1; clone_size: many; j_call: TRBJ1-5
cdr3_aa: CASSGQGGAGLYEQYF; cdr3_nt: TGTGCCAGCAGCGGACAAGGAGGGGCAGGCCTCTACGAGCAGTACTTC; v_call: TRBV9; d_call: .; clone_size: .; j_call: TRBJ2-7
cdr3_aa: CASRSTRDRGYEQYF; cdr3_nt: TGTGCCAGCAGGTCAACTCGGGACAGGGGCTACGAGCAGTACTTC; v_call: TRBV28; d_call: TRBD1; clone_size: many; j_call: TRBJ2-7
cdr3_aa: CASRDREESTEAFF; cdr3_nt: TGTGCCAGCAGGGACAGGGAGGAGAGCACTGAAGCTTTCTTT; v_call: TRBV2; d_call: TRBD1; clone_size: many; j_call: TRBJ1-1
cdr3_aa: CASSHRTSGRHEQFF; cdr3_nt: TGTGCCAGCAGTCACAGGACTAGCGGGAGACATGAGCAGTTCTTC; v_call: TRBV2; d_call: TRBD2; clone_size: once; j_call: TRBJ2-1
cdr3_aa: CASSLKAGGQGYTF; cdr3_nt: TGTGCCAGCAGTTTAAAGGCCGGGGGTCAGGGCTACACCTTC; v_call: TRBV12-3/TRBV12-4; d_call: .; clone_size: few; j_call: TRBJ1-2
cdr3_aa: CASTRLAGVADTQYF; cdr3_nt: TGTGCCAGCACTCGCCTAGCGGGAGTGGCAGATACGCAGTATTTT; v_call: TRBV6-1; d_call: TRBD2; clone_size: many; j_call: TRBJ2-3
cdr3_aa: CATSRTPGGAETQYF; cdr3_nt: TGTGCCACCAGCAGGACTCCAGGGGGGGCGGAGACCCAGTACTTC; v_call: TRBV15; d_call: .; clone_size: .; j_call: TRBJ2-5
cdr3_aa: CASSILFSEQYF; cdr3_nt: TGTGCCAGCAGTATCCTTTTTTCCGAGCAGTACTTC; v_call: TRBV28; d_call: .; clone_size: many; j_call: TRBJ2-7
cdr3_aa: CASTLTSGYTDTQYF; cdr3_nt: TGTGCCAGTACCTTGACTAGCGGATACACAGATACGCAGTATTTT; v_call: TRBV19; d_call: TRBD2; clone_size: many; j_call: TRBJ2-3
cdr3_aa: CSARRAPGVSEAFF; cdr3_nt: TGCAGTGCTCGGCGGGCTCCGGGGGTTAGTGAAGCTTTCTTT; v_call: TRBV20-1; d_call: .; clone_size: few; j_call: TRBJ1-1
cdr3_aa: CASSQGSGTPPYEQYF; cdr3_nt: TGTGCCAGCAGCCAAGGATCCGGGACTCCCCCCTACGAGCAGTACTTC; v_call: TRBV3-1; d_call: .; clone_size: many; j_call: TRBJ2-7
cdr3_aa: CASSMQVSNQPQHF; cdr3_nt: TGTGCCAGCAGTATGCAGGTTAGCAATCAGCCCCAGCATTTT; v_call: TRBV2; d_call: .; clone_size: many; j_call: TRBJ1-5
cdr3_aa: CASSLAQLDSGNTIYF; cdr3_nt: TGCGCCAGCAGCTTGGCGCAGCTCGACTCTGGAAACACCATATATTTT; v_call: TRBV5-1; d_call: .; clone_size: .; j_call: TRBJ1-3
cdr3_aa: CSVDRPNTDTQYF; cdr3_nt: TGCAGCGTGGACAGGCCGAACACAGATACGCAGTATTTT; v_call: TRBV29-1; d_call: TRBD1; clone_size: many; j_call: TRBJ2-3
cdr3_aa: CATSRVPLMKREYGYTF; cdr3_nt: TGTGCCACCAGCAGAGTGCCCCTGATGAAAAGGGAATATGGCTACACCTTC; v_call: TRBV15; d_call: .; clone_size: many; j_call: TRBJ1-2
cdr3_aa: CASSQAPGQGTDTQYF; cdr3_nt: TGCGCCAGCAGCCAAGCGCCGGGACAGGGCACAGATACGCAGTATTTT; v_call: TRBV4-3; d_call: TRBD1; clone_size: .; j_call: TRBJ2-3